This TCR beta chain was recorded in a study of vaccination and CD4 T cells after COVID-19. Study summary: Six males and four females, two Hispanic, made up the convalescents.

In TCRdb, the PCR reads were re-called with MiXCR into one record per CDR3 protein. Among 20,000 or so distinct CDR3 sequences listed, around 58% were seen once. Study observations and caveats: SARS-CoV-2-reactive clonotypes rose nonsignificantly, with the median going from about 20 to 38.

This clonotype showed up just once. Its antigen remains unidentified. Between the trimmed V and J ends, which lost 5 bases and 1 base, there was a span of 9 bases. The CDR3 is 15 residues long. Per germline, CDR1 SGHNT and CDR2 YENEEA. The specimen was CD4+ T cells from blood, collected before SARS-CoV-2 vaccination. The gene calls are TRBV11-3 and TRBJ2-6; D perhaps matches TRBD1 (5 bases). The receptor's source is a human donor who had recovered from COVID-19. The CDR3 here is CASSPTGSGANVLTF. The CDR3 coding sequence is TGTGCCAGCAGCCCCACAGGTTCTGGGGCCAACGTCCTGACTTTC.